This T cell receptor (beta chain) appears in the sequencing data of a study of blood T cells in healthy people across ages. Then a second PCR, running about 6 to 12 cycles, was carried out with a sample-barcoded 5' primer and a J-beta primer mix. TCRdb re-derived calls from the 5' RACE reads in MiXCR, one entry per CDR3 protein. The top ten hold under 4.5% of the sample, which has 800,000 or so distinct CDR3 sequences, more than 20% seen once. The CDR3 covers 18 residues. The trim removed 5 bases at V and 0 bases at J, leaving 12 bases unmatched. Looked up from germline, CDR1 is MDHEN and CDR2 is SYDVKM. This clonotype turned up a few times. These data are also associated with another study on T cells of mothers and their children.

The rearrangement uses TRBV28 and TRBJ1-3; 8 bases align to TRBD1. The specimen sequenced was blood. This receptor was taken from a boy younger than 18 in good health. The CDR3 protein is CASSQSATGALSGNTIYF. The CDR3, as DNA: TGTGCCAGCAGTCAATCGGCGACAGGGGCCCTCTCTGGAAACACCATATATTTT. The complete variable domain, with remaining parts taken from reference TRBV28 and TRBJ1-3, reads DVKVTQSSRYLVKRTGEKVFLECVQDMDHENMFWYRQDPGLGLRLIYFSYDVKMKEKGDIPEGYSVSREKKERFSLILESASTNQTSMYLCASSQSATGALSGNTIYFGEGSWLTVV.